This T cell receptor beta chain came from a study of blood T cell repertoires in COVID-19. Overall study: COVID-19 samples collected from the United States, Italy and Spain covered acute and convalescent phases.

TCRdb's table, derived via immunoSEQ multiplex PCR, lists solely in-frame clones and lacks some. In the table there are 250,000 to 350,000 clones, about 86% of which are singletons. This CDR3 has 12 residues. Trimming removed 5 bases at V and 7 bases at J, with 8 bases between. Germline lookup yields CDR1 LNHDA and CDR2 SQIVND (reference sequence). The V and J genes are TRBV19 and TRBJ2-2; possibly TRBD2 for D (5 bases). Sequencing used peripheral blood. This clonotype originated in a woman between 45 and 60 years old with acute or convalescent COVID-19. As DNA, the CDR3 is TGTGCCAGTAGTGGACTCCTCGGGGAGCTGTTTTTT. As protein: CASSGLLGELFF. The full variable domain, rest sourced from reference TRBV19 and TRBJ2-2, is DGGITQSPKYLFRKEGQNVTLSCEQNLNHDAMYWYRQDPGQGLRLIYYSQIVNDFQKGDIAEGYSVSREKKESFPLTVTSAQKNPTAFYLCASSGLLGELFFGEGSRLTVL.